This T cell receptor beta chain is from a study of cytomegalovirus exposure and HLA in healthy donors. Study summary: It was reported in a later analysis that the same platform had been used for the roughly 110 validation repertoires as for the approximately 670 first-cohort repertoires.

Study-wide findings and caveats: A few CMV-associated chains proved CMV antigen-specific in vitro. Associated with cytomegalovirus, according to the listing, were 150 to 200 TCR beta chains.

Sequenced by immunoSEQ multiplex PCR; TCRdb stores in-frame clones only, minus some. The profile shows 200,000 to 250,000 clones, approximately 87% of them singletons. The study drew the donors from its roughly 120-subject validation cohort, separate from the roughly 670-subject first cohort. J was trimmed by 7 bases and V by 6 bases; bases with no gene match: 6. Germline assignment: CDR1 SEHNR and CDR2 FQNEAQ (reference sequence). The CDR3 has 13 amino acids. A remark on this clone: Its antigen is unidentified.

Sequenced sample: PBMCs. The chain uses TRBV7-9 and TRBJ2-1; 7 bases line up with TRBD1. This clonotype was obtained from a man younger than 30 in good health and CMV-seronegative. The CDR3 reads CASRIDRANEQFF. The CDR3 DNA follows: TGTGCCAGCAGGATAGACAGGGCTAATGAGCAGTTCTTC.